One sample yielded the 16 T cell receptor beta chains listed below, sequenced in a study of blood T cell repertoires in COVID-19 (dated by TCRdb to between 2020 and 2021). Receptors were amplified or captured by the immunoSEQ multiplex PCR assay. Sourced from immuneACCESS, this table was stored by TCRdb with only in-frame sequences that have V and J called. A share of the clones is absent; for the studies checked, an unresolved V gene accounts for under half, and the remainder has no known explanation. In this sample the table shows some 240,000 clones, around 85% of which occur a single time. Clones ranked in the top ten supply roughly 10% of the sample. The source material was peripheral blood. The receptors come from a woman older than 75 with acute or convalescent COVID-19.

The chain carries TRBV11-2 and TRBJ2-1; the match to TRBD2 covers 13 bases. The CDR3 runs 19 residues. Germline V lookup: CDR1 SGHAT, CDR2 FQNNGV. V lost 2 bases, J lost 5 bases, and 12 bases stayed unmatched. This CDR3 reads CASSLRVITSGGANNEQFF. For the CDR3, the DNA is TGTGCCAGCAGCTTAAGGGTGATCACTAGCGGGGGGGCCAACAATGAGCAGTTCTTC.

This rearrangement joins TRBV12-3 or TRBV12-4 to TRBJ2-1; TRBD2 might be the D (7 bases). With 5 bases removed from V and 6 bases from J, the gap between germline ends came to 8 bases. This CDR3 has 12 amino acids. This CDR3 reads CASSRGANEQFF. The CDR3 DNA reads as TGTGCCAGCAGTCGGGGGGCCAATGAGCAGTTCTTC.

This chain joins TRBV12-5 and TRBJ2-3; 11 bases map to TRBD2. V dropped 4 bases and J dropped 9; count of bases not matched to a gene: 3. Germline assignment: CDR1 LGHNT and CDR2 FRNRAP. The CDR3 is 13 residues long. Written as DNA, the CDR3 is TGTGCTAGTGGTTATAGCGGGGGGGACACGCAGTATTTT. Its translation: CASGYSGGDTQYF.

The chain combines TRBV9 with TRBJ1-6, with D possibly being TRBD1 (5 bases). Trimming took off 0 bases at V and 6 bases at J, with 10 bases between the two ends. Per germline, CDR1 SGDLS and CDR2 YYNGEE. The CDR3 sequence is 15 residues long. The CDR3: CASSVVGGFNSPLHF. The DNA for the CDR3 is TGTGCCAGCAGCGTAGTGGGGGGTTTTAATTCACCCCTCCACTTT.

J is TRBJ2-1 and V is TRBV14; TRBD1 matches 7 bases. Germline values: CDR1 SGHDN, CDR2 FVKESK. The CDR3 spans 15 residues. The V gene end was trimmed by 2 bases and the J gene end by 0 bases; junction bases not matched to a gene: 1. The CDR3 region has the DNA TGTGCCAGCAGCCAACCAGGGGGCTCCTACAATGAGCAGTTCTTC. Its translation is CASSQPGGSYNEQFF.

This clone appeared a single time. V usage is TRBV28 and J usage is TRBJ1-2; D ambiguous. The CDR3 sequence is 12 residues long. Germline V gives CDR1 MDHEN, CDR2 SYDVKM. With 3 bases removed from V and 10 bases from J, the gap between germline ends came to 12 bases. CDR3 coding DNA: TGTGCCAGCAGTTTCTCCGGAGTTGCCTACACCTTC. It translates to CASSFSGVAYTF.

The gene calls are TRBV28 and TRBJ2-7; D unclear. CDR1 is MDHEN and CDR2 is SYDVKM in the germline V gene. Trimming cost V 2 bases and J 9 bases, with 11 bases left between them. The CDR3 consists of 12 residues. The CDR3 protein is CASSLGKSGQYF. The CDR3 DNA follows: TGTGCCAGCAGTTTAGGCAAATCGGGGCAGTACTTC.

CDR3 in DNA: TGTGCCAGCAGCCCGCGGGAGGTGAACACTGAAGCTTTCTTT. It is translated as CASSPREVNTEAFF. V is TRBV7-8 and J is TRBJ1-1; D uncertain. This CDR3 has 14 residues. Germline-derived CDR1 and CDR2 are SGHVS and FQNEAQ. V gave up 5 bases and J gave up 0 bases, with 10 bases separating them.

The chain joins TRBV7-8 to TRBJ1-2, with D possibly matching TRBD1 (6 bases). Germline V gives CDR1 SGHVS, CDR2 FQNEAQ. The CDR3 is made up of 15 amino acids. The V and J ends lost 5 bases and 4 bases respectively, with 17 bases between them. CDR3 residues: CASSPQLGQTYGYTF. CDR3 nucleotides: TGTGCCAGCAGCCCCCAGTTAGGACAGACCTATGGCTACACCTTC.

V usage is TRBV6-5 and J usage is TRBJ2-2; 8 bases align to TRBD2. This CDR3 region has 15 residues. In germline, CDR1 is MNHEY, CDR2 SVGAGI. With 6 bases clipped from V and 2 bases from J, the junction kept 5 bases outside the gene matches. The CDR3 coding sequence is TGTGCCAGCAGAATAGCGGGGACCAACACCGGGGAGCTGTTTTTT. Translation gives CASRIAGTNTGELFF.

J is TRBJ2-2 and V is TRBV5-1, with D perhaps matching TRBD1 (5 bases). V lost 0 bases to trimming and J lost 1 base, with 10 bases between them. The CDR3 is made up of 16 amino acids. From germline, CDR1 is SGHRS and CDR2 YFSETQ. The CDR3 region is CASSLDSRGNTGELFF. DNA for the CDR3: TGCGCCAGCAGCTTGGATAGTAGGGGGAACACCGGGGAGCTGTTTTTT.

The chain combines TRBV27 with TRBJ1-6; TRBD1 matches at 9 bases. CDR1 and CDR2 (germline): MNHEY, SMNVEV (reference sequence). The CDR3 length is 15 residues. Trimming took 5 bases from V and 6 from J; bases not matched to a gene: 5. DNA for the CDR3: TGTGCCAGCAGTCCAAGGACAGGGGTTAATTCACCCCTCCACTTT. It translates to CASSPRTGVNSPLHF.

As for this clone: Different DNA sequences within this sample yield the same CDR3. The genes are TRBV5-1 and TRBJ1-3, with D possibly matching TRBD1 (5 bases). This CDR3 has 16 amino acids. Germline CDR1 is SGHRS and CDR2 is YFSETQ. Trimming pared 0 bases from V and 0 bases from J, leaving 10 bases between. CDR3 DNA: TGCGCCAGCAGCTTGGCTCCGGGGGACTCTGGAAACACCATATATTTT. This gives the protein CASSLAPGDSGNTIYF.

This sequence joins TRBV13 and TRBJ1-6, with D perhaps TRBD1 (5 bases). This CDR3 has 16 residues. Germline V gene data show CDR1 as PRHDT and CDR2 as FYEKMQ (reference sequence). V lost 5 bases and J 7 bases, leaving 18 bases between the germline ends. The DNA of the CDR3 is TGTGCCAGCAGCATAAAAGGGGTCACAGGCAATTCACCCCTCCACTTT. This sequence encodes CASSIKGVTGNSPLHF.

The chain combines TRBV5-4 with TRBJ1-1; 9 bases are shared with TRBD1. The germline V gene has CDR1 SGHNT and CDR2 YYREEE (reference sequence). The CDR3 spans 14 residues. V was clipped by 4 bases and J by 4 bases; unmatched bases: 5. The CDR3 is CASSRQGGPTEAFF. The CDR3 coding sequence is TGTGCCAGCAGCCGACAGGGGGGCCCCACTGAAGCTTTCTTT. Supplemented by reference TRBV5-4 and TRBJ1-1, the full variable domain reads ETGVTQSPTHLIKTRGQQVTLRCSSQSGHNTVSWYQQALGQGPQFIFQYYREEENGRGNFPPRFSGLQFPNYSSELNVNALELDDSALYLCASSRQGGPTEAFFGQGTRLTVV.

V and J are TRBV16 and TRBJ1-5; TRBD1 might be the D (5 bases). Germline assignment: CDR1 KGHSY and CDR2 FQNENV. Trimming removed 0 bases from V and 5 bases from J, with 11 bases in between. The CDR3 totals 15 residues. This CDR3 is CASSQSFGGDQPQHF. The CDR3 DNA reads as TGTGCCAGCAGCCAATCGTTTGGGGGGGATCAGCCCCAGCATTTT.